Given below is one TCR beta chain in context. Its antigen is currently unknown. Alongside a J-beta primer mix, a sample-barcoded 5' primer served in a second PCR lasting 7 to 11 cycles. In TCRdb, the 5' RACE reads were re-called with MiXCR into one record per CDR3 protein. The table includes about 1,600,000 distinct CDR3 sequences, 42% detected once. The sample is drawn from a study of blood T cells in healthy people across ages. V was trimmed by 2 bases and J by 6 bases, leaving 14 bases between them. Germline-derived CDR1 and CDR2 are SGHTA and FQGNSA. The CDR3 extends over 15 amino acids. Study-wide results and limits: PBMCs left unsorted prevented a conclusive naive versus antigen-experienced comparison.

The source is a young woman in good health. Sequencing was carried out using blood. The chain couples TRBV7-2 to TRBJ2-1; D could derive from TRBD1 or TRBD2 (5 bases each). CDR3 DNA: TGTGCCAGCAGCTTATCGGGACGGACTTCCAATGAGCAGTTCTTC. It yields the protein CASSLSGRTSNEQFF.